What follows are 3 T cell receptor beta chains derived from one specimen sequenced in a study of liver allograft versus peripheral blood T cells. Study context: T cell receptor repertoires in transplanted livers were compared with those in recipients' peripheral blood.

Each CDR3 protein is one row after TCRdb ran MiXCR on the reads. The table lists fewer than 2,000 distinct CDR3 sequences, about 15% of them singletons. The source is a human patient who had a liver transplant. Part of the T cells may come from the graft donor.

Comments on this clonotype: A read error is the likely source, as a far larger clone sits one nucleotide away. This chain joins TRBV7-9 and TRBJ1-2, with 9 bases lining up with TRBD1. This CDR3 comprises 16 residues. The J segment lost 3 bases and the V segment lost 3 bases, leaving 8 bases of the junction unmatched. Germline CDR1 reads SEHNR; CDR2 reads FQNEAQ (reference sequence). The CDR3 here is CASSLLPGQGDYGYTF. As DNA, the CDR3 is TGTGCCAGCAGCTTGCTTCCGGGACAGGGTGACTATGGCTACACCTTC.

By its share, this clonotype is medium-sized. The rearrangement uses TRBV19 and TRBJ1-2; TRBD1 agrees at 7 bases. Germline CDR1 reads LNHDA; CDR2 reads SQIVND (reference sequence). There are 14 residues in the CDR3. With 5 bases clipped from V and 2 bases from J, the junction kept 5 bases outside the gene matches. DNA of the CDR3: TGTGCCAGTAGTCCTTCGGGACAGAACTATGGCTACACCTTC. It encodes CASSPSGQNYGYTF.

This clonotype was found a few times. CDR3: CSARDGRKQYF. CDR3 coding DNA: TGCAGTGCTAGGGACGGACGAAAGCAGTACTTC. The chain uses TRBV20-1 and TRBJ2-7; the D is unclear. CDR1 DFQATT and CDR2 SNEGSKA come from the germline V gene (reference sequence). The CDR3 extends over 11 amino acids. The V and J ends lost 3 bases and 8 bases respectively, with 11 bases between them.